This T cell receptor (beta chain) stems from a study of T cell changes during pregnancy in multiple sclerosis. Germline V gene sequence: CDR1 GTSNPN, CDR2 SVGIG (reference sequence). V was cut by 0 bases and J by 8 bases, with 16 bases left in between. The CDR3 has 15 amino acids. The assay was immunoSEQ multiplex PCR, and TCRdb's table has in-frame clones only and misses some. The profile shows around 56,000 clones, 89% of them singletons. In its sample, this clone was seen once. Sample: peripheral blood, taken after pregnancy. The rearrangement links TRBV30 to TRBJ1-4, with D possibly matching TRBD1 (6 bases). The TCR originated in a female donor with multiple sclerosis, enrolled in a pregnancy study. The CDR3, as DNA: TGTGCCTGGAGTGTAAGGGGTAGAAGGGGGGAAAAACTGTTTTTT. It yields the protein CAWSVRGRRGEKLFF. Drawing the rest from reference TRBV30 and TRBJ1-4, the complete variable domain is SQTIHQWPATLVQPVGSPLSLECTVEGTSNPNLYWYRQAAGRGLQLLFYSVGIGQISSEVPQNLSASRPQDRQFILSSKKLLLSDSGFYLCAWSVRGRRGEKLFFGSGTQLSVL.